The present TCR beta chain was sequenced within a study of monozygotic twins with inflammatory bowel disease. Study-level findings and limits: Whether twins were concordant or discordant made no difference to repertoire similarity, possibly from limited power.

TCRdb reprocessed the 5' RACE reads, with one entry per CDR3 protein and no DNA. With about 300,000 distinct CDR3 sequences in the sample, the ten largest clones hold 5.6%. Points on this clonotype: As yet, its antigen is unknown.

Collection of a roughly 2.5 ml blood sample took place per donor. Germline V gene data show CDR1 as SGHTA and CDR2 as FQGNSA. This CDR3 contains 14 residues. This chain connects TRBV7-2 to TRBJ2-1; the TCRdb call, TRBD2, lacks DNA for checking. Sequences were obtained from blood. This TCR came from a human donor with ulcerative colitis or Crohn's disease, or a healthy co-twin of an affected twin (not recorded which). This chain's CDR3 is CASKRGNQYNEQFF.